This T cell receptor (beta chain) was captured in a study of T-cell reconstitution after alpha-beta-depleted transplantation in children. This CDR3 is built from 14 residues. Germline V gene sequence: CDR1 MNHEY, CDR2 SVGEGT. V gave up 7 bases and J gave up 5 bases, with 17 bases separating them. There are a few counts of this clonotype. During its preparation, the TCRbeta library received unique molecular identifiers. One entry per CDR3 protein results from TCRdb running MiXCR on the PCR reads. The repertoire holds approximately 400,000 distinct CDR3 sequences, with about 11% as singletons. The chain links TRBV6-2 or TRBV6-3 to TRBJ2-5; tentative D call: TRBD2 (5 bases). The material sequenced was PBMCs from the stem cell graft donor, taken from the stem cell graft. The TCR comes from a human donor who donated a stem cell graft to a child with acute myeloid leukemia. This CDR3 reads CASTEPTRVETQYF. CDR3 DNA: TGTGCCAGCACCGAACCTACTAGGGTGGAGACCCAGTACTTC.